The rows below give T cell receptor beta chains drawn from one sample of a study of blood T cells in healthy people across ages. MiXCR, run by TCRdb on the 5' RACE reads, gives a single entry per CDR3 protein. This table has approximately 790,000 distinct CDR3 sequences, 60% to 80% appearing once. The sequenced material came from blood. The receptors shown here come from a man aged 30 to 45 in good health. The CDR3 runs from the conserved cysteine through the conserved F or W. The D gene is left open where the match is weak. Size is stated for part of the rows, as once, few or many counts, or as a class when the clone is expanded.

J | D | length | size | V | CDR3 | DNA
TRBJ2-2 | - | 15 | few | TRBV5-6 | CASSLVSGVTGELFF | TGTGCCAGCAGCTTGGTTTCAGGGGTCACCGGGGAGCTGTTTTTT
TRBJ2-1 | - | 14 | - | TRBV27 | CASALGLRGNEQFF | TGTGCCAGCGCCTTGGGGCTGAGGGGCAATGAGCAGTTCTTC
TRBJ1-2 | - | 13 | - | TRBV9 | CASSASGFRGYTF | TGTGCCAGCAGCGCCTCAGGGTTTCGGGGCTACACCTTC
TRBJ2-3 | - | 12 | few | TRBV13 | CASSLASDTQYF | TGTGCCAGCAGCTTAGCCTCAGATACGCAGTATTTT
TRBJ2-3 | - | 15 | - | TRBV27 | CASSFGYRVENTQYF | TGTGCCAGCAGTTTCGGGTACAGGGTTGAAAATACGCAGTATTTT
TRBJ2-3 | - | 15 | few | TRBV6-6 | CASSYSERVTDTQYF | TGTGCCAGCAGTTACTCGGAGCGGGTCACAGATACGCAGTATTTT
TRBJ2-1 | - | 15 | - | TRBV24-1 | CATSAPGIFYNEQFF | TGTGCCACCAGCGCGCCTGGTATATTCTACAATGAGCAGTTCTTC
TRBJ1-2 | TRBD1 | 12 | - | TRBV20-1 | CSAGQGDYGYTF | TGCAGTGCTGGACAGGGGGACTATGGCTACACCTTC
TRBJ2-5 | - | 15 | once | TRBV7-3 | CASSLSREAQETQYF | TGTGCCAGCAGCTTGTCAAGGGAGGCTCAAGAGACCCAGTACTTC
TRBJ2-7 | TRBD2 | 16 | - | TRBV7-2 | CASSLVPRAGDYEQYF | TGTGCCAGCAGCTTAGTTCCGCGGGCGGGGGATTACGAGCAGTACTTC
TRBJ1-2 | - | 14 | - | TRBV6-5 | CASSFRQDHRGYTF | TGTGCCAGCAGTTTTCGACAGGATCACAGGGGCTACACCTTC
TRBJ2-5 | - | 14 | - | TRBV5-1 | CASSVRSNGETQYF | TGCGCCAGCAGCGTGAGGTCCAATGGGGAGACCCAGTACTTC
TRBJ2-1 | - | 15 | - | TRBV7-3 | CASSLTPGANNEQFF | TGTGCCAGCAGCTTAACCCCAGGGGCGAACAATGAGCAGTTCTTC
TRBJ1-2 | TRBD1 | 15 | few | TRBV27 | CASSAFGQGAKGYTF | TGTGCCAGCAGTGCGTTCGGACAGGGGGCGAAGGGCTACACCTTC
TRBJ2-7 | - | 15 | - | TRBV6-2/TRBV6-3 | CASSPATRFPYEQYF | TGTGCCAGCAGTCCAGCGACTAGATTCCCCTACGAGCAGTACTTC
TRBJ2-1 | TRBD1 | 21 | - | TRBV6-2/TRBV6-3 | CASSYEPPRTGLSLSRNEQFF | TGTGCCAGCAGTTACGAACCCCCCAGGACAGGGTTAAGTTTAAGTCGCAATGAGCAGTTCTTC
TRBJ2-1 | - | 14 | - | TRBV20-1 | CSASKGSSYNEQFF | TGCAGTGCTAGCAAGGGCAGCTCCTACAATGAGCAGTTCTTC
TRBJ2-1 | - | 13 | - | TRBV12-3/TRBV12-4 | CASSVGVRGEQFF | TGTGCCAGCAGTGTGGGGGTTAGGGGTGAGCAGTTCTTC
TRBJ1-6 | - | 17 | - | TRBV10-3 | CAISELAARRANSPLHF | TGTGCCATCAGTGAACTGGCAGCACGTAGGGCTAATTCACCCCTCCACTTT
TRBJ2-7 | TRBD1 | 13 | - | TRBV28 | CASSRDRVDEQYF | TGTGCCAGCAGTAGGGACAGGGTCGACGAGCAGTACTTC
TRBJ2-4 | TRBD1 | 14 | - | TRBV6-6 | CASSHQDRVMEQYF | TGTGCCAGCAGCCACCAGGACAGGGTAATGGAGCAGTACTTC
TRBJ1-1 | - | 18 | - | TRBV3-1 | CASSQEGTTAGKGTEAFF | TGTGCCAGCAGCCAAGAGGGTACGACGGCCGGGAAGGGCACTGAAGCTTTCTTT
TRBJ2-1 | - | 16 | - | TRBV9 | CASSPGGPARYNEQFF | TGTGCCAGCAGCCCCGGGGGGCCTGCCAGATACAATGAGCAGTTCTTC
TRBJ2-3 | - | 13 | - | TRBV7-3 | CASTLGYTDTQYF | TGTGCCAGCACTCTCGGATACACAGATACGCAGTATTTT
TRBJ2-7 | - | 15 | - | TRBV9 | CASSVGLSLSYEQYF | TGTGCCAGCAGCGTAGGTTTAAGTCTCTCCTACGAGCAGTACTTC
TRBJ1-2 | - | 15 | - | TRBV5-6 | CASSLALRQLYGYTF | TGTGCCAGCAGCTTGGCCCTTCGACAGCTTTACGGCTACACCTTC
TRBJ1-2 | - | 11 | - | TRBV7-9 | CASTFTPGYTF | TGTGCCAGCACATTTACCCCAGGCTACACCTTC
TRBJ1-2 | - | 12 | - | TRBV25-1 | CASSDSRGGYTF | TGTGCCAGCAGTGATTCCCGCGGTGGCTACACCTTC
TRBJ2-1 | TRBD2 | 21 | few | TRBV6-5 | CASSYTSGTEGSGGAYNEQFF | TGTGCCAGCAGTTACACATCCGGGACCGAGGGGAGCGGGGGGGCTTACAATGAGCAGTTCTTC
TRBJ1-4 | TRBD1 | 16 | - | TRBV7-9 | CASSLRQGMDGEKLFF | TGTGCCAGCAGCCTTCGACAGGGGATGGACGGTGAAAAACTGTTTTTT
TRBJ1-1 | - | 17 | few | TRBV3-1 | CASSQWGNGGEVAEAFF | TGTGCCAGCAGCCAATGGGGCAATGGAGGGGAGGTTGCTGAAGCTTTCTTT
TRBJ2-7 | - | 13 | few | TRBV29-1 | CSIRGGENYEQYF | TGCAGCATAAGGGGGGGCGAAAACTACGAGCAGTACTTC
TRBJ1-2 | - | 14 | - | TRBV29-1 | CSVERQGVNYDYTF | TGCAGCGTTGAAAGGCAGGGTGTTAACTATGACTACACCTTC
TRBJ2-3 | - | 14 | few | TRBV6-5 | CASSDRLSTDTQYF | TGTGCCAGCAGTGATAGACTCAGCACAGATACGCAGTATTTT
TRBJ2-2 | TRBD1 | 15 | few | TRBV9 | CASSFGTGAAGELFF | TGTGCCAGCAGCTTCGGGACAGGGGCCGCCGGGGAGCTGTTTTTT
TRBJ1-6 | TRBD1 | 19 | - | TRBV4-3 | CASSQTGTGGGGVNSPLHF | TGCGCCAGCAGCCAAACCGGGACAGGGGGCGGCGGGGTGAATTCACCCCTCCACTTT